This TCR beta chain was identified during a study of T cell responses to AZD1222 COVID-19 vaccine. With regard to this clone: Its target is unknown.

Between the trimmed V and J ends, which lost 5 bases and 5 bases, there was a span of 21 bases. Germline CDR1 and CDR2: MDHEN and SYDVKM. This CDR3 is built from 16 residues. Here immunoSEQ multiplex PCR was the method, and the copy in TCRdb shows in-frame clones only, minus some. The sample holds some 90,000 clones, around nine tenths seen once. Study-wide results and caveats: Spike-specific TCRs gained breadth and depth after people received two AZD1222 doses. Mostly white British, mostly female donors; authors suggested clonal diversity may be underestimated. There were vaccine-associated CD4 TCRs across spike, dominant at 160-218 and 743-854. Nearly half of the spike-specific TCRs reportedly recognize variant regions that carry no mutations.

This sequence was found in an adult in good health. The sequencing here drew on peripheral blood, taken on day 0 of MenACWY control vaccination. V is TRBV28 and J is TRBJ2-5, with D tentatively TRBD2 (6 bases). This CDR3 reads CASSGRLVGAGETQYF. The CDR3 DNA is TGTGCCAGCAGTGGTCGTTTGGTGGGAGCGGGTGAGACCCAGTACTTC.